This T cell receptor (beta chain) derives from a study of blood T cell repertoires in COVID-19. Across the whole study: The analysed material was cDNA or gDNA that came from T cells, B-cell-depleted T cells, or PBMCs.

The data were produced by immunoSEQ multiplex PCR, yet TCRdb's version contains in-frame clones alone and is incomplete. The sample gives under 300,000 clones, about 86% of which show up once; about 3.4% is in the top ten. Membership in each cohort depended on participant-reported clinical history. The sample was PBMCs or T cells enriched from blood (not recorded which). The TCR originated in a middle-aged man who had recovered from COVID-19.

The CDR3 is CASSWRVADTQYF. The CDR3 coding sequence is TGTGCCAGCAGTTGGAGGGTGGCAGATACGCAGTATTTT. V and J are TRBV27 and TRBJ2-3, with D possibly matching TRBD2 (6 bases). This CDR3 region has 13 residues. V lost 4 bases to trimming and J lost 4 bases, with 9 bases between them. Per germline, CDR1 MNHEY and CDR2 SMNVEV (reference sequence).